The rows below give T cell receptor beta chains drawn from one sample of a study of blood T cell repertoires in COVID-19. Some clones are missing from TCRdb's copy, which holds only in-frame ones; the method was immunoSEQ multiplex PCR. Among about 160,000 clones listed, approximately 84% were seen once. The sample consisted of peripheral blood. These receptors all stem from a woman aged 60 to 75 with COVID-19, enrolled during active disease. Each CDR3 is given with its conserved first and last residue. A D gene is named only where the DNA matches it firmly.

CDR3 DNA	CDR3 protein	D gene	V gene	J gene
TGTGCCACCAGTGCCTCGCGGGCCACCCCGAGTAATGAGCAGTTCTTC	CATSASRATPSNEQFF	.	TRBV24-1	TRBJ2-1
TGCGCCAGCAGCTTGGATGGCGATACGCAGTATTTT	CASSLDGDTQYF	.	TRBV5-1	TRBJ2-3
TGTGCCAGCAGCTTGACAGGGCTCTCTGAAGCTTTCTTT	CASSLTGLSEAFF	TRBD1	TRBV6-5	TRBJ1-1
TGTGCCAGCAGCCAAGATCTGCGGTTTCCAGCTTTCTTT	CASSQDLRFPAFF	.	TRBV14	TRBJ1-1
TGTGCCAGCTCAGGACAGGAGCTTACCGGGGAGCTGTTTTTT	CASSGQELTGELFF	TRBD1	TRBV18	TRBJ2-2
TGCAGCGCCCTGACAGGGGGCAATCAGCCCCAGCATTTT	CSALTGGNQPQHF	TRBD1	TRBV29-1	TRBJ1-5
TGTGCCAGCTCCCGCACGGGGGGACCAGATACGCAGTATTTT	CASSRTGGPDTQYF	TRBD2	TRBV18	TRBJ2-3
TGTGCCAGCAGCTTAGCTTCGAACACCGGGGAGCTGTTTTTT	CASSLASNTGELFF	.	TRBV11-3	TRBJ2-2
TGTGCCAGCAGTGAGTCCGGGACAGCAAACTCTGGAAACACCATATATTTT	CASSESGTANSGNTIYF	TRBD1	TRBV6-1	TRBJ1-3
TGTGCCAGCAGTGAGCAGAATCAGCCCCAGCATTTT	CASSEQNQPQHF	.	TRBV25-1	TRBJ1-5
TGTGCCAGCAGCTTGGTAGGGCAGGGTTTCTATGGCTACACCTTC	CASSLVGQGFYGYTF	.	TRBV5-6	TRBJ1-2